The T cell receptor (beta chain) described here comes from a study of control samples from healthy donors and cancer patients. In germline, CDR1 is SGHTA, CDR2 FQGNSA. The CDR3 consists of 18 residues. V lost 4 bases and J lost 3, with 19 bases in between. The method was immunoSEQ multiplex PCR; TCRdb's version includes in-frame clones alone and lacks a portion of them. The sample contains 75,000 to 100,000 clones, roughly 89% of which appear only once. The V gene is TRBV7-2, the J gene TRBJ1-6; D ambiguous. The sequenced sample consisted of blood. The sequence was collected from a man between 50 and 59 years old in good health. CDR3 sequence: CASSSQLPGQVYNSPLHF. Here the CDR3 DNA reads TGTGCCAGCAGCTCCCAGTTGCCGGGCCAAGTCTATAATTCACCCCTCCACTTT. Full variable domain (remainder filled in from reference TRBV7-2 and TRBJ1-6): GAGVSQSPSNKVTEKGKDVELRCDPISGHTALYWYRQSLGQGLEFLIYFQGNSAPDKSGLPSDRFSAERTGGSVSTLTIQRTQQEDSAVYLCASSSQLPGQVYNSPLHFGNGTRLTVT.